The sequence of this TCR beta chain was determined in a study of shared clonotypes between healthy human individuals. Germline values: CDR1 MNHEY, CDR2 SMNVEV (reference sequence). This CDR3 is 15 amino acids long. V was pared by 2 bases and J by 2 bases, with 10 bases between. Study-wide points: Clonotype sharing among donors was thought likely to change with sequencing depth. Generally, naive subsets (rather than memory subsets) showed larger estimated richness. Sharing across a handful of donors was seen in roughly 5% of naive CD4 clonotypes. Rarefaction analysis demonstrated incomplete sorted-subset sequencing notwithstanding large depth.

Data came from immunoSEQ multiplex PCR; TCRdb stores just in-frame clones and leaves some out. This sample carries under 1 million clones, about 97% of them seen once, and the ten largest clones take around 0.21%. CD8 cells classed as naive were CD45RO-negative and positively selected for CCR7, excluding terminally differentiated effector memory CD45RA+ cells. Remarks on this clone: Its antigen is unidentified.

The chain recombines TRBV27 with TRBJ2-1, with D unresolved. The specimen was naive CD8+ T cells sorted from blood. The clonotype was recovered from a man aged 25 to 40 in good health. DNA of the CDR3: TGTGCCAGCAGTTTAATCGCTAGTCCCTACAATGAGCAGTTCTTC. It codes for CASSLIASPYNEQFF.